The T cell receptor (beta chain) described here comes from a study of shared clonotypes between healthy human individuals. Study results and limitations: Incomplete sequencing of sorted subsets was indicated by rarefaction despite large depth.

An even split of each subset's genomic DNA across several immunoSEQ plates was performed. Sequencing used immunoSEQ multiplex PCR; TCRdb keeps in-frame clones, though not all of them. Of more than 550,000 clones in the sample, about 91% are singletons; the top ten hold 24%. Germline CDR1 reads SGHAT; CDR2 reads FQNNGV. The V end lost 1 base, the J end lost 5 bases, and 12 bases lay between the germline ends. The CDR3 consists of 15 residues. Points on this clone: Its specificity is not known.

Naive CD8 cells lacked CD45RO, underwent positive selection for CCR7 and left out terminally differentiated effector memory CD45RA+ cells. V gene TRBV11-2 combines with J gene TRBJ1-5; a weak D match, TRBD1 (6 bases). The sequence came from a man aged 25-45 years in good health. Material for sequencing was naive CD8+ T cells sorted from blood. DNA for the CDR3: TGTGCCAGCAGCTTAGGGGAAGCAGGGGATCAGCCCCAGCATTTT. Protein sequence: CASSLGEAGDQPQHF.